This record looks at one TCR beta chain sequence and its context. These data come from a study of T cells expressing NK-cell markers. From its re-call of the 5' RACE reads, TCRdb lists each CDR3 protein once, without DNA. The sample data list fewer than 400,000 distinct CDR3 sequences. The CDR3 totals 14 residues. Germline CDR1 is MNHNS and CDR2 is SASEGT. The chain uses TRBV6-1 and TRBJ2-7; the D call of TRBD1 rests on TCRdb alone, since no DNA is present to check it. The sequence came from a man aged 18-69 years in good health. Specimen: blood T cells: a sorted CD56 or NKG2C T cell subset, CD4+ or CD8+ T cells, or bulk PBMC T cells (not recorded which). Here the CDR3 reads CASRLGGTAYEQYF.